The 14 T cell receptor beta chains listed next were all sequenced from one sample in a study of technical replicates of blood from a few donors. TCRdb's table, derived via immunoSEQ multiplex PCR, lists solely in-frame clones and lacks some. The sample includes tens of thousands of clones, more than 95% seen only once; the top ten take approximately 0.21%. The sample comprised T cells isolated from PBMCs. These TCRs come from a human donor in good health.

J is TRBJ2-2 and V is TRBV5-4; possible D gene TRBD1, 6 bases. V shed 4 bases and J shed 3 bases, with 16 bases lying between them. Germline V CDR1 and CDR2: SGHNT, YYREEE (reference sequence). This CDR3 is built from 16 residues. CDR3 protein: CASSLKSGEDTGELFF. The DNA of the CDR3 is TGTGCCAGCAGCCTGAAGTCAGGGGAAGACACCGGGGAGCTGTTTTTT. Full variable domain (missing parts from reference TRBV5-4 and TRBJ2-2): ETGVTQSPTHLIKTRGQQVTLRCSSQSGHNTVSWYQQALGQGPQFIFQYYREEENGRGNFPPRFSGLQFPNYSSELNVNALELDDSALYLCASSLKSGEDTGELFFGEGSRLTVL.

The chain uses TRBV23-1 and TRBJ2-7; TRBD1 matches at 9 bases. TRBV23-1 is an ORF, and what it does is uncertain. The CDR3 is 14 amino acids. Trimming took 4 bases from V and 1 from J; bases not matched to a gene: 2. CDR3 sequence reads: CASSLGTGSYEQYF. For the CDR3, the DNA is TGCGCCAGCAGTCTGGGGACAGGGTCCTACGAGCAGTACTTC.

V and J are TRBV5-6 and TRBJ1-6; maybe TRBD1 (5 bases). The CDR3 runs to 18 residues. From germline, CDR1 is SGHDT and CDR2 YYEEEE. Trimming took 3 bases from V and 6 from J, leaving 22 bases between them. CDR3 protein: CASSCWDPGRVCNSPLHF. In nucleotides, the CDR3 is TGTGCCAGCAGCTGTTGGGACCCAGGGAGGGTTTGTAATTCACCCCTCCACTTT.

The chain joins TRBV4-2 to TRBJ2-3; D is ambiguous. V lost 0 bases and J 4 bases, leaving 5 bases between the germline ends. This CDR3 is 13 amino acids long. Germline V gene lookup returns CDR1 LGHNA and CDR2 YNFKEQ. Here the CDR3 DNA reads TGTGCCAGCAGCCAAGAACTTCCAGATACGCAGTATTTT. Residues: CASSQELPDTQYF.

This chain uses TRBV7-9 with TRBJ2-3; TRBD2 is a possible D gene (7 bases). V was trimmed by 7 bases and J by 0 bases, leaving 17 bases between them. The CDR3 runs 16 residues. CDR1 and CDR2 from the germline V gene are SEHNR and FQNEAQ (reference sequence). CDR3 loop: CASTPPGGRSTDTQYF. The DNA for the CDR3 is TGTGCCAGCACCCCGCCGGGGGGCCGTAGCACAGATACGCAGTATTTT. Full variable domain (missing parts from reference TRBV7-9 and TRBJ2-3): DTGVSQNPRHKITKRGQNVTFRCDPISEHNRLYWYRQTLGQGPEFLTYFQNEAQLEKSRLLSDRFSAERPKGSFSTLEIQRTEQGDSAMYLCASTPPGGRSTDTQYFGPGTRLTVL.

CDR3 DNA: TGTGCCAGCAGCGTCTGGTCCGGACTAGTGGGAGAGACCCAGTACTTC. Protein product: CASSVWSGLVGETQYF. The genes are TRBV9 and TRBJ2-5; 7 nucleotides align to TRBD2. CDR1 and CDR2 (germline): SGDLS, YYNGEE. V lost 2 bases to trimming and J lost 4 bases; unmatched junction nucleotides: 11. The CDR3 contains 16 residues.

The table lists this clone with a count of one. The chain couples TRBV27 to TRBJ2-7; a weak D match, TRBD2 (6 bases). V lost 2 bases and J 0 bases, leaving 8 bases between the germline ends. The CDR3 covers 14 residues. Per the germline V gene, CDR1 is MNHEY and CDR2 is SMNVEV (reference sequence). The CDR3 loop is CASSLSGFSYEQYF. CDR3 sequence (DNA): TGTGCCAGCAGTTTAAGCGGGTTCTCCTACGAGCAGTACTTC.

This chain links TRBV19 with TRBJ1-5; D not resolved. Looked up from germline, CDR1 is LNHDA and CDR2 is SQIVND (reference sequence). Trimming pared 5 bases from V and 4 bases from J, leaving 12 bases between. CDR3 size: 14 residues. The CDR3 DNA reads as TGTGCCAGTAGTTTACGGCAGGAAAATCAGCCCCAGCATTTT. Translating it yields CASSLRQENQPQHF.

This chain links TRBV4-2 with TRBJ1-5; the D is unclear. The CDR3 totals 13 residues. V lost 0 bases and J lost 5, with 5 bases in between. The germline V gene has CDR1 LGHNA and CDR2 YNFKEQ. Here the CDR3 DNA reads TGTGCCAGCAGCCAAGATATGTATCAGCCCCAGCATTTT. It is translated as CASSQDMYQPQHF.

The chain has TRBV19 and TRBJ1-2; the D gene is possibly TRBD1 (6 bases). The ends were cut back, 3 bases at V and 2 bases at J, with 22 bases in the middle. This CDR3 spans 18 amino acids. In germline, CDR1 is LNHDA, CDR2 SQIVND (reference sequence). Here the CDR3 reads CASSMELGRGRLNYGYTF. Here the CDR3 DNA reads TGTGCCAGTAGTATGGAGTTGGGCAGGGGCCGCCTCAACTATGGCTACACCTTC.

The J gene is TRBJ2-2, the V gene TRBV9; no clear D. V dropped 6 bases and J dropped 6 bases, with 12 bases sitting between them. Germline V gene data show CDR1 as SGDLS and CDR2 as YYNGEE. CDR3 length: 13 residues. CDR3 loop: CASTSESPGELFF. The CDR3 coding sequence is TGTGCCAGCACATCGGAGTCCCCCGGGGAGCTGTTTTTT. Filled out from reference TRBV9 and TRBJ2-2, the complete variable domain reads DSGVTQTPKHLITATGQRVTLRCSPRSGDLSVYWYQQSLDQGLQFLIQYYNGEERAKGNILERFSAQQFPDLHSELNLSSLELGDSALYFCASTSESPGELFFGEGSRLTVL.

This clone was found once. CDR3 residues: CASSQTTGPGNTIYF. The DNA of the CDR3 is TGTGCCAGCAGCCAGACGACAGGACCTGGAAACACCATATATTTT. V gene TRBV5-4 combines with J gene TRBJ1-3; weak D call: TRBD1 (6 bases). The ends were cut back, 4 bases at V and 2 bases at J, with 13 bases in the middle. Germline V gives CDR1 SGHNT, CDR2 YYREEE (reference sequence). This CDR3 region has 15 residues.

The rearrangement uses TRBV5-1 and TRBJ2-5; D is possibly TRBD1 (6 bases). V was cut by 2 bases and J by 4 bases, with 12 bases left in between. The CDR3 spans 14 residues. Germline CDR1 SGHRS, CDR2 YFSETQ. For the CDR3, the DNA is TGCGCCAGCAGCTTACAGGGTTTATCAGAGACCCAGTACTTC. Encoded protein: CASSLQGLSETQYF.

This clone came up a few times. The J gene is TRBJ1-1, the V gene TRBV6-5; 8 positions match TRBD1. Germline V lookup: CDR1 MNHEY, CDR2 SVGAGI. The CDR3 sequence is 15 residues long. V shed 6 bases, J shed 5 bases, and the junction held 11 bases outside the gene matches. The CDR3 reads CASRGQGAGLTEAFF. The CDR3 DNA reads TGTGCCAGCAGGGGCCAGGGGGCAGGCTTAACTGAAGCTTTCTTT.